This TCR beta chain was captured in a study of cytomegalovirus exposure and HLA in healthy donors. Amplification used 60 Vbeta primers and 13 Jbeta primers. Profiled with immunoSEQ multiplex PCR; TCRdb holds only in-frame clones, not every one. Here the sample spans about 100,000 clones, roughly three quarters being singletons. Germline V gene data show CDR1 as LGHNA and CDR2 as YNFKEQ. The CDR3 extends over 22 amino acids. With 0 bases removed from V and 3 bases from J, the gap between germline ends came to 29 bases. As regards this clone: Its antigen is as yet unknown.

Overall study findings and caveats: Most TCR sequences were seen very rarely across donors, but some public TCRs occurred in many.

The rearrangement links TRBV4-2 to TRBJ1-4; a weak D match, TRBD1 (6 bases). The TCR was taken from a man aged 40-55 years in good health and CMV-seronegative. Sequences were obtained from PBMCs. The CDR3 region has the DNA TGTGCCAGCAGCCAAGAATGGCCCTGGCGGACAGCCGGTAGTGGGTCTAATGAAAAACTGTTTTTT. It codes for CASSQEWPWRTAGSGSNEKLFF.